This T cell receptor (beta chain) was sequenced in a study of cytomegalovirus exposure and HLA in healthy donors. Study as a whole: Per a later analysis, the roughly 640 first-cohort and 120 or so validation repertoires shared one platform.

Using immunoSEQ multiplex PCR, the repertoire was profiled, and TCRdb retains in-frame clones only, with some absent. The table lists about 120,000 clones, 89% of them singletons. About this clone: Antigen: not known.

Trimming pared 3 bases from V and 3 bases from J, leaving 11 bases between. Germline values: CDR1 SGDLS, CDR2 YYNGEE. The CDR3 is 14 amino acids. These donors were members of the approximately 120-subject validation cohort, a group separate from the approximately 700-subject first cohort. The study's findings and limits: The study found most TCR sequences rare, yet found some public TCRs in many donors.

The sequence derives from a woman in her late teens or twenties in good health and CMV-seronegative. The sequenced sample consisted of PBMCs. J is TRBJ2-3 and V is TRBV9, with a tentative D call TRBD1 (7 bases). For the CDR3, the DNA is TGTGCCAGCAGCGCGACAGGGAGGACAGATACGCAGTATTTT. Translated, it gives CASSATGRTDTQYF.